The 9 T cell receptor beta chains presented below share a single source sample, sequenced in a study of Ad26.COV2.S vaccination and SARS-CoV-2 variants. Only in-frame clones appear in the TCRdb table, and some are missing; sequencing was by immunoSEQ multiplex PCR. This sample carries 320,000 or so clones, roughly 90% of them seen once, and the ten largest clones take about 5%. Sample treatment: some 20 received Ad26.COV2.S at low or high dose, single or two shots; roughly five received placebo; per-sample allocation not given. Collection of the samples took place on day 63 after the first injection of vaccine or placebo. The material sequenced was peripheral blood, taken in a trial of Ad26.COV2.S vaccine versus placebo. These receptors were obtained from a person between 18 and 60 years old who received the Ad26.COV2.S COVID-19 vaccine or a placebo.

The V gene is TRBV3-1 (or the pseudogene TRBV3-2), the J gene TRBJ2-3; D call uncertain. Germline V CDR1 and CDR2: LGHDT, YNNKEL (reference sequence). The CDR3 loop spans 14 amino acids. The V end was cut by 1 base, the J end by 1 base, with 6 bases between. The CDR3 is CASSQVVGTDTQYF. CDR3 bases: TGTGCCAGCAGCCAAGTGGTCGGCACAGATACGCAGTATTTT.

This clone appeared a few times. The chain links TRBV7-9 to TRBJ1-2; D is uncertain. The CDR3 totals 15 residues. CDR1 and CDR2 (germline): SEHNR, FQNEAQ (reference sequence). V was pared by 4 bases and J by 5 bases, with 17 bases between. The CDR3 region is CASSYPSTGEYGYTF. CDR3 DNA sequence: TGTGCCAGCAGCTACCCGTCGACCGGGGAATATGGCTACACCTTC.

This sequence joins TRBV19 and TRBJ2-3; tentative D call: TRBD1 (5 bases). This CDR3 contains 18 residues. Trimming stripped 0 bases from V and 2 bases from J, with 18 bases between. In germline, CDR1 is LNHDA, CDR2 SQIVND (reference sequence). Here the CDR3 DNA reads TGTGCCAGTAGTATAGAGGGGCAGGTTCTGCCGATCACAGATACGCAGTATTTT. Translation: CASSIEGQVLPITDTQYF.

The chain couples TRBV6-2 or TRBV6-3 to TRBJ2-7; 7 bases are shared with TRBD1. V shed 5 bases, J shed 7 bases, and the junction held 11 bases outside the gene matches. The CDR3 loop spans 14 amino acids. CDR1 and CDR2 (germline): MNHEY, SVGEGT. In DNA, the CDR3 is TGTGCCAGCAGTACTCCGACAGGGTCGGGGGAGCAGTACGTC. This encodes CASSTPTGSGEQYV.

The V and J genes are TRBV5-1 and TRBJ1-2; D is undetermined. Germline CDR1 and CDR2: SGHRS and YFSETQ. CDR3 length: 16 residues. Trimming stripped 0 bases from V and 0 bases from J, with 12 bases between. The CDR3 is CASSLAGNTANYGYTF. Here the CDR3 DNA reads TGCGCCAGCAGCTTGGCCGGGAACACCGCTAACTATGGCTACACCTTC.

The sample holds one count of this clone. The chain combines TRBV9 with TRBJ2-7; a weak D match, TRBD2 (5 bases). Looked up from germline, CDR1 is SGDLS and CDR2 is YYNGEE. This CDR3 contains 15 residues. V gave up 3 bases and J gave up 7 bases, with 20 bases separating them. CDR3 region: CASSESGNPALEQYF. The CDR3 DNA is TGTGCCAGCAGCGAATCGGGGAACCCGGCACTAGAGCAGTACTTC.

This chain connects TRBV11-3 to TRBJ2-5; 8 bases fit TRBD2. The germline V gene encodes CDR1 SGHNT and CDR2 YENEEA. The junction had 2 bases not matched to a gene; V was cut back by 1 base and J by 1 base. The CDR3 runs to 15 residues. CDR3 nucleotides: TGTGCCAGCAGCTTAGTAAGCGGGGGCCAAGAGACCCAGTACTTC. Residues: CASSLVSGGQETQYF.

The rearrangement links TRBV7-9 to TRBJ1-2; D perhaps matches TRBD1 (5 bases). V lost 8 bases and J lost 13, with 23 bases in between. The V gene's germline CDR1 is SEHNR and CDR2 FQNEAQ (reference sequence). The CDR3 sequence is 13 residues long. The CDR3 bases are TGTGCCAGCTCCGAGACAGATACTATGGCTTTCACCTTC. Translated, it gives CASSETDTMAFTF.

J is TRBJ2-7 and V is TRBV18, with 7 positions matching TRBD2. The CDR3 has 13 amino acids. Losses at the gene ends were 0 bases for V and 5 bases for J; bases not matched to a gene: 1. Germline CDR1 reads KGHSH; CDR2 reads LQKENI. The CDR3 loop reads CASSPPGGNEQYV. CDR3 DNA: TGTGCCAGCTCACCACCGGGGGGGAACGAGCAGTACGTC.